These 25 T cell receptor beta chains originate from one sample sequenced in a study of shared clonotypes between healthy human individuals. Terminally differentiated effector memory CD45RA+ cells were excluded from the naive CD8 cells, which were CD45RO-negative and positively selected for CCR7. Profiled with immunoSEQ multiplex PCR; TCRdb holds only in-frame clones, not every one. The sample includes about 1,800,000 clones, about 95% of them seen just once. Source material: naive CD8+ T cells sorted from blood. The receptor source for this set is a man between 18 and 35 years old in good health.

The chain joins TRBV30 to TRBJ2-3; 12 bases match TRBD2. The CDR3 is made up of 15 amino acids. The V segment lost 0 bases and the J segment 5 bases; nucleotides outside the gene matches: 3. Germline V CDR1 and CDR2: GTSNPN, SVGIG (reference sequence). DNA for the CDR3: TGTGCCTGGAGTGTAACTAGCGGGAGGATAGATACGCAGTATTTT. Amino acid sequence: CAWSVTSGRIDTQYF.

The chain is built from TRBV5-1 and TRBJ2-2, with D hard to call. The CDR3 covers 13 residues. Trimming left V 4 bases short and J 6 bases short, with 10 bases between. Germline values: CDR1 SGHRS, CDR2 YFSETQ. CDR3 DNA: TGCGCCAGCAGCCCCAGTGGGGCCGGGGAGCTGTTTTTT. Residues: CASSPSGAGELFF.

The chain combines TRBV2 with TRBJ2-7; D not resolved. CDR1 is SNHLY, CDR2 FYNNEI, per germline. The CDR3 covers 13 residues. V was trimmed by 5 bases and J by 7 bases, leaving 15 bases between them. In DNA, the CDR3 is TGTGCCAGCAGTACCGTAGGGTCCTGGGAGCAGTACTTC. Protein sequence: CASSTVGSWEQYF.

Worth noting for this clone: It is likely a read error, because the conserved phenylalanine at the end of the CDR3 is missing. V usage is TRBV5-8 and J usage is TRBJ1-6, with D possibly matching TRBD1 (5 bases). V was trimmed by 4 bases and J by 9 bases, leaving 20 bases between them. Looked up from germline, CDR1 is SGHTS and CDR2 is YDEGEE. The CDR3 totals 16 residues. The CDR3 coding sequence is TGTGCCAGCAGCCCCGGCGGGGGGAACCTAGGTTCACCCCTCCACCTT. This sequence encodes CASSPGGGNLGSPLHL.

The chain joins TRBV7-9 to TRBJ1-1, with D possibly TRBD1 on 5 matching bases. CDR3 length: 15 amino acids. V lost 5 bases and J 1 base, leaving 14 bases between the germline ends. Looked up from germline, CDR1 is SEHNR and CDR2 is FQNEAQ (reference sequence). CDR3 in amino acids: CASSLPGRQNTEAFF. The CDR3 DNA sequence: TGTGCCAGCAGCCTTCCGGGACGTCAGAACACTGAAGCTTTCTTT. Full variable domain (missing parts from reference TRBV7-9 and TRBJ1-1): DTGVSQNPRHKITKRGQNVTFRCDPISEHNRLYWYRQTLGQGPEFLTYFQNEAQLEKSRLLSDRFSAERPKGSFSTLEIQRTEQGDSAMYLCASSLPGRQNTEAFFGQGTRLTVV.

A word on this clone: At the DNA level, this CDR3 is encoded by other sequences in the same sample as well. The J gene is TRBJ2-7, the V gene TRBV4-1; 9 bases fit TRBD2. This CDR3 contains 15 residues. The junction had 3 bases not matched to a gene; V was cut back by 1 base and J by 2 bases. Per the germline V gene, CDR1 is MGHRA and CDR2 is YSYEKL. In DNA, the CDR3 is TGCGCCAGCAGCCAAGTTGGCGGGGGGGCCTACGAGCAGTACTTC. Its translation is CASSQVGGGAYEQYF.

The V gene is TRBV10-1, the J gene TRBJ2-1; D gene uncertain. The germline V gene encodes CDR1 WNHNN and CDR2 SYGVQD (reference sequence). This CDR3 is built from 13 residues. Trimming left V 2 bases short and J 6 bases short, with 8 bases between. CDR3 residues: CASSEPESNEQFF. CDR3 nucleotide sequence: TGCGCCAGCAGTGAGCCTGAATCCAATGAGCAGTTCTTC.

V is TRBV6-1 and J is TRBJ2-2, with D perhaps given as TRBD1 or TRBD2 (5 bases each). Germline CDR1 and CDR2: MNHNS and SASEGT. The V and J ends lost 0 bases and 7 bases respectively, with 9 bases between them. The CDR3 has 14 residues. Here the CDR3 DNA reads TGTGCCAGCAGTGAAGCGCTGGGGGTCGGGGAGCTGTTTTTT. Its translation: CASSEALGVGELFF.

The V gene is TRBV6-1, the J gene TRBJ1-4; no clear D gene. Trimming left V 2 bases short and J 4 bases short, with 11 bases between. Germline assignment: CDR1 MNHNS and CDR2 SASEGT. This CDR3 spans 15 amino acids. The CDR3 bases are TGTGCCAGCAGTGAACCCTATAGAGATAATGAAAAACTGTTTTTT. Protein sequence: CASSEPYRDNEKLFF.

The chain links TRBV15 to TRBJ2-1; TRBD1 matches at 8 bases. With V trimmed by 4 bases and J by 13 bases, 6 bases remained unmatched. Germline V gene data show CDR1 as LNHNV and CDR2 as YYDKDF (reference sequence). The CDR3 is 12 amino acids. The CDR3 here is CATSIGQGPQFF. The CDR3 DNA is TGTGCCACCAGCATTGGACAGGGCCCCCAGTTCTTC.

This clone appeared once. The chain carries TRBV2 and TRBJ2-7; D might be TRBD1 or TRBD2, each matching 6 bases. The CDR3 sequence is 12 residues long. Germline V CDR1 and CDR2: SNHLY, FYNNEI. V lost 8 bases, J lost 6 bases, and 14 bases lay in between. CDR3 in DNA: TGTGCCAGCGGCGGGACACCTGGCGAGCAGTACTTC. Encoded protein: CASGGTPGEQYF. The full variable domain, in which reference TRBV2 and TRBJ2-7 provide the parts outside the CDR3, is EPEVTQTPSHQVTQMGQEVILRCVPISNHLYFYWYRQILGQKVEFLVSFYNNEISEKSEIFDDQFSVERPDGSNFTLKIRSTKLEDSAMYFCASGGTPGEQYFGPGTRLTVT.

As for this clone: At one end the junction does not follow the germline gene, possibly because of a read error. The chain employs TRBV6-5 and TRBJ2-1; D unclear. This CDR3 spans 14 amino acids. Germline V gene sequence: CDR1 MNHEY, CDR2 SVGAGI. Here the CDR3 DNA reads TGTGCCAGCAGCTACTCGGCGGCGTACAATGAGCAGTTCTTC. Its protein product is CASSYSAAYNEQFF.

V is TRBV7-8 and J is TRBJ1-6; 7 bases agree with TRBD1. CDR3 length: 15 amino acids. Germline V lookup: CDR1 SGHVS, CDR2 FQNEAQ. Trimming took 2 bases from V and 9 from J; bases not matched to a gene: 7. The CDR3 loop is CASSLSQGMISPLHF. CDR3 in DNA: TGTGCCAGCAGCTTATCACAGGGGATGATTTCACCCCTCCACTTT.

This sequence joins TRBV7-9 and TRBJ2-5; D unclear. The ends were cut back, 5 bases at V and 2 bases at J, with 15 bases in the middle. The CDR3 sequence is 15 residues long. In germline, CDR1 is SEHNR, CDR2 FQNEAQ (reference sequence). The CDR3 reads CASSVVMGYQETQYF. In DNA, the CDR3 is TGTGCCAGCAGCGTGGTAATGGGGTATCAAGAGACCCAGTACTTC.

J is TRBJ1-6 and V is TRBV28, with 7 bases identical to TRBD1. J lost 9 bases, V lost 6 bases, and 5 bases had no gene match. The CDR3 runs 13 residues. Looked up from germline, CDR1 is MDHEN and CDR2 is SYDVKM. CDR3 in amino acids: CASSPPGGSPLHF. The CDR3 DNA follows: TGTGCCAGCAGCCCTCCAGGGGGTTCACCCCTCCACTTT.

V usage is TRBV7-9 and J usage is TRBJ2-7; possible D gene TRBD2, 6 bases. Deletions cut 3 bases from V and 3 bases from J, with 9 bases between. The CDR3 extends over 13 amino acids. Germline V CDR1 and CDR2: SEHNR, FQNEAQ (reference sequence). The CDR3 sequence: CASSFTSIYEQYF. In DNA, the CDR3 is TGTGCCAGCAGCTTCACTAGCATCTACGAGCAGTACTTC.

The rearrangement links TRBV4-3 to TRBJ2-1; D remains unclear. Per the germline V gene, CDR1 is LGHNA and CDR2 is YSLEER. This CDR3 is built from 16 residues. V lost 2 bases to trimming and J lost 1 base, with 12 bases between them. The CDR3 sequence is CASSQLSVTSYNEQFF. DNA of the CDR3: TGCGCCAGCAGCCAACTGTCAGTAACGTCCTACAATGAGCAGTTCTTC.

This clone came up once. The sample has other DNA sequences that encode this CDR3 too. Here the CDR3 reads CASSPGGTDTQYF. The CDR3 DNA follows: TGTGCCAGCAGCCCCGGCGGCACAGATACGCAGTATTTT. The chain links TRBV9 to TRBJ2-3; D remains unclear. The CDR3 is 13 residues long. V lost 4 bases, J lost 1 base, and 7 bases lay in between. Germline-derived CDR1 and CDR2 are SGDLS and YYNGEE.

This chain connects TRBV11-2 to TRBJ1-1; D is unclear. This CDR3 region has 15 residues. V was cut by 0 bases and J by 0 bases, with 8 bases left in between. The germline CDR1 and CDR2 sequences are SGHAT and FQNNGV. CDR3 nucleotide sequence: TGTGCCAGCAGCTTAGAAAGCCTCATGAACACTGAAGCTTTCTTT. Residues: CASSLESLMNTEAFF.

V is TRBV29-1 and J is TRBJ2-1; 7 bases fit TRBD2. CDR3 length: 14 amino acids. V lost 4 bases to trimming and J lost 5 bases; unmatched junction nucleotides: 8. CDR1 and CDR2 (germline): SQVTM, ANQGSEA. The CDR3 nucleotides are TGCAGCGTTGCCCATACCGGGACTAACAATGAGCAGTTCTTC. It codes for CSVAHTGTNNEQFF.

This CDR3 reads CASSSRPAGDSTDTQYF. The CDR3 DNA is TGCGCCAGCAGCTCACGTCCAGCGGGGGATAGCACAGATACGCAGTATTTT. The V and J genes are TRBV5-1 and TRBJ2-3; 8 bases line up with TRBD2. J was trimmed by 0 bases and V by 3 bases; bases with no gene match: 9. This CDR3 region has 17 residues. Germline CDR1 SGHRS, CDR2 YFSETQ.

Comments on this clone: Other DNA sequences in this sample translate to the same CDR3. The chain couples TRBV7-9 to TRBJ2-7; possible D gene TRBD1, 6 bases. V lost 4 bases and J lost 6, with 10 bases in between. The CDR3 runs to 12 residues. Germline CDR1 is SEHNR and CDR2 is FQNEAQ (reference sequence). This CDR3 is CASSSGVGEQYF. The CDR3 DNA reads as TGTGCCAGCAGCTCAGGGGTCGGCGAGCAGTACTTC.

This chain connects TRBV10-3 to TRBJ2-1, with D maybe TRBD1 (6 bases). CDR1 and CDR2 from the germline V gene are ENHRY and SYGVKD. V was pared by 0 bases and J by 14 bases, with 17 bases between. The CDR3 loop spans 14 amino acids. CDR3 nucleotides: TGTGCCATCAGTGAGTCGGCAGGGGCCGGTTATAAGTTCTTC. Residues: CAISESAGAGYKFF.

A remark on this clone: The sample holds other DNA sequences that translate to the same CDR3. The rearrangement links TRBV9 to TRBJ2-3; no definite D call. V lost 2 bases and J lost 0, with 7 bases in between. Germline-derived CDR1 and CDR2 are SGDLS and YYNGEE. The CDR3 totals 14 residues. Here the CDR3 reads CASSVGGSTDTQYF. In DNA form, the CDR3 reads TGTGCCAGCAGCGTCGGCGGTAGCACAGATACGCAGTATTTT.

This chain joins TRBV6-6 and TRBJ1-5; 9 nucleotides match TRBD1. Germline values: CDR1 MNHNY, CDR2 SVGAGI (reference sequence). V dropped 5 bases and J dropped 5; count of bases not matched to a gene: 7. The CDR3 runs to 15 residues. The CDR3 DNA reads as TGTGCCAGCAGTGGAATGGACAGGGGCGATCAGCCCCAGCATTTT. Translating gives CASSGMDRGDQPQHF.